This T cell receptor (beta chain) was obtained from a study of T-cell reconstitution after alpha-beta-depleted transplantation in children. General observations from the study: By about two months after transplant, alpha-beta T cells reportedly arose from several hundred graft clones that had expanded. Hyperexpanded clones declined; after one year, newly produced T cells mostly supplied diversity.

The V gene lost 1 base and the J gene lost 2 bases, with 8 bases spanning the gap. Per germline, CDR1 SSHAT and CDR2 FNYEAQ (reference sequence). This CDR3 region has 15 residues. This clonotype appeared many times. Its antigen is unidentified. The TCRbeta library incorporated unique molecular identifiers. TCRdb re-derived calls from the PCR reads in MiXCR, one entry per CDR3 protein. The data contain about 250,000 distinct CDR3 sequences, under 30% of them singletons. The sample consisted of PBMCs, mostly from graft donor cells, taken 360 days after TCRalphabeta/CD19-depleted stem cell transplant. V and J are TRBV7-7 and TRBJ2-2; D is uncertain. The TCR comes from a female patient aged 2 to 10 who had a stem cell transplant for congenital amegakaryocytic thrombocytopenia, so the T cells may come from the graft donor. DNA for the CDR3: TGTGCCAGCAGCTTAGGTCCAGCAAACACCGGGGAGCTGTTTTTT. This translates into CASSLGPANTGELFF.